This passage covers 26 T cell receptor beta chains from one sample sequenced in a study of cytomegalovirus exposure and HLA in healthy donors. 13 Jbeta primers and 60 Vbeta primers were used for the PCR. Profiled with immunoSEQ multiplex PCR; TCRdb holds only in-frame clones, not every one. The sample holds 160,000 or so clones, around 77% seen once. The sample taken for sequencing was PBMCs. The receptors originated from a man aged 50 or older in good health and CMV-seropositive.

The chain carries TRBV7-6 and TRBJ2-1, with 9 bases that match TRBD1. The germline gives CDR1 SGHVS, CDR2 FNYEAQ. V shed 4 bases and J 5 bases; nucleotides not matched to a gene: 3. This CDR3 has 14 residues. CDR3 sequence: CASSYRDRDNEQFF. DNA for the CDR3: TGTGCCAGCAGCTATCGGGACAGGGACAATGAGCAGTTCTTC.

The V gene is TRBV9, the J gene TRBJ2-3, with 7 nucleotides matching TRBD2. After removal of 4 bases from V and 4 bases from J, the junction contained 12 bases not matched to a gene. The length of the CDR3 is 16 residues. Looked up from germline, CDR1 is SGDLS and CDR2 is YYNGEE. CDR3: CASSLLGGGLSDTQYF. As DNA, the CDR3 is TGTGCCAGCAGCCTTTTGGGCGGGGGTTTGTCAGATACGCAGTATTTT.

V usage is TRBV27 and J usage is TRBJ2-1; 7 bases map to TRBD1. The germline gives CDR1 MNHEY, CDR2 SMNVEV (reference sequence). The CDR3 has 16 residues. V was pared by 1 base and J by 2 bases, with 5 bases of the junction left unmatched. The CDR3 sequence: CASSLYLGTAYNEQFF. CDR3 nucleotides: TGTGCCAGCAGTTTATATCTAGGGACAGCCTACAATGAGCAGTTCTTC.

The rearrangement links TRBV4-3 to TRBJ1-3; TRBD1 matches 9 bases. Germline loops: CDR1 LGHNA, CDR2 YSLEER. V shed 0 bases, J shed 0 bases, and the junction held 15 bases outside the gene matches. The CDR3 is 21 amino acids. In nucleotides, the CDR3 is TGCGCCAGCAGCCAAGATCTTGTAGGACAGGGGAACCTCTACTCTGGAAACACCATATATTTT. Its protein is CASSQDLVGQGNLYSGNTIYF.

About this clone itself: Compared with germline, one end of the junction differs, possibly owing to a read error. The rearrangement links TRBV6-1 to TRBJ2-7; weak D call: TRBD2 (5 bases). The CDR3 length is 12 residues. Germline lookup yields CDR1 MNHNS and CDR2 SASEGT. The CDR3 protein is CASSLNLEERYF. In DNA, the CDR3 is TGTGCCAGCAGCTTAAACTTGGAGGAGCGGTACTTC.

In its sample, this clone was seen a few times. The CDR3 coding sequence is TGTGCCAGCTCACCGACAGGGAATCAGCCCCAGCATTTT. Its protein is CASSPTGNQPQHF. The V call is TRBV18, the J call TRBJ1-5, with 7 positions matching TRBD1. The CDR3 consists of 13 residues. CDR1 is KGHSH and CDR2 is LQKENI in the germline V gene. V lost 3 bases, J lost 4 bases, and 0 bases stayed unmatched. Combining the CDR3 with reference TRBV18 and TRBJ1-5 gives the whole variable domain NAGVMQNPRHLVRRRGQEARLRCSPMKGHSHVYWYRQLPEEGLKFMVYLQKENIIDESGMPKERFSAEFPKEGPSILRIQQVVRGDSAAYFCASSPTGNQPQHFGDGTRLSIL.

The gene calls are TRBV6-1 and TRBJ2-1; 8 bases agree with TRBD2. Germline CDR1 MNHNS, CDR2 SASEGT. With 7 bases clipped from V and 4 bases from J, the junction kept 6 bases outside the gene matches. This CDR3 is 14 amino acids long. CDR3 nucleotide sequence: TGTGCCAGCAAGCGGGGGTCGGGGTACAATGAGCAGTTCTTC. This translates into CASKRGSGYNEQFF.

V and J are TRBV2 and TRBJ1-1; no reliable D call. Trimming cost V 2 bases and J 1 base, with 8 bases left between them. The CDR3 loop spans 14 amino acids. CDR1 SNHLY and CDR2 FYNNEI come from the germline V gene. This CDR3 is CASSEMGANTEAFF. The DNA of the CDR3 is TGTGCCAGCAGTGAAATGGGAGCGAACACTGAAGCTTTCTTT.

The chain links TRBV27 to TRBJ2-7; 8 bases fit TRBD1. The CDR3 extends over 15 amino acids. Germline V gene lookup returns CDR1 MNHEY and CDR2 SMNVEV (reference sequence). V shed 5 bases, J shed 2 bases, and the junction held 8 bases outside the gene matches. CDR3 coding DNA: TGTGCCAGCAGTGAATCGGGACAGGAGCCCTACGAGCAGTACTTC. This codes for CASSESGQEPYEQYF.

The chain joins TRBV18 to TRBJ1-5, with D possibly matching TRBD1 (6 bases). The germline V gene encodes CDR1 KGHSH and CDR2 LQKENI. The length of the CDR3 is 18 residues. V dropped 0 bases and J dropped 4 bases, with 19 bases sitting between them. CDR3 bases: TGTGCCAGCTCACCACCGCCCCGGAATAACAGGGCTAATCAGCCCCAGCATTTT. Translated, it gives CASSPPPRNNRANQPQHF.

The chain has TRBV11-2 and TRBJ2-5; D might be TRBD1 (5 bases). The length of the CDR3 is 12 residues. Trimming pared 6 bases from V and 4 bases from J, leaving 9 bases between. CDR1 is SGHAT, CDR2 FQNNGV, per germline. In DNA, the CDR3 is TGTGCCAGCAGTCCCAGGGTAGAGACCCAGTACTTC. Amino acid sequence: CASSPRVETQYF.

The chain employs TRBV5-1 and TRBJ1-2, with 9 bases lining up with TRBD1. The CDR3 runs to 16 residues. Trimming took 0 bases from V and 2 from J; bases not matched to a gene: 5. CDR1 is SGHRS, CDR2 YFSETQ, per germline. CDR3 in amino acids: CASSLELGTGNYGYTF. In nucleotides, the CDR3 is TGCGCCAGCAGCTTGGAGTTAGGGACAGGGAACTATGGCTACACCTTC.

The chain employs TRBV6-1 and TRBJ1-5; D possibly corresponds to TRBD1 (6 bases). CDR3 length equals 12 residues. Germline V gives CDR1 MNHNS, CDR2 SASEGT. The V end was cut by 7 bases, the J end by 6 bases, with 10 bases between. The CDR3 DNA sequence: TGTGCCAGCACGCGAGGGGGTCAGCCCCAGCATTTT. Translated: CASTRGGQPQHF.

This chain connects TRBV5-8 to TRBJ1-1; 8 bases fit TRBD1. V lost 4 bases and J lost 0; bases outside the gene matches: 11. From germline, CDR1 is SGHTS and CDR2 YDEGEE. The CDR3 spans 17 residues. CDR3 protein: CASSRMTGVPMNTEAFF. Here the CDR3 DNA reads TGTGCCAGCAGCCGAATGACAGGGGTTCCCATGAACACTGAAGCTTTCTTT. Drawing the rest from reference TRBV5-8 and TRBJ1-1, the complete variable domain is EAGVTQSPTHLIKTRGQQATLRCSPISGHTSVYWYQQALGLGLQFLLWYDEGEERNRGNFPPRFSGRQFPNYSSELNVNALELEDSALYLCASSRMTGVPMNTEAFFGQGTRLTVV.

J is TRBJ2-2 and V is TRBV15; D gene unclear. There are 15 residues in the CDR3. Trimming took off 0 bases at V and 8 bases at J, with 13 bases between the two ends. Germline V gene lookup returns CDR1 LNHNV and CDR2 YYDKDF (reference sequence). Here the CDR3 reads CATSRDRYGRGELFF. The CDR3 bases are TGTGCCACCAGCAGAGATCGGTACGGTCGAGGGGAGCTGTTTTTT.

The CDR3 reads CASSTTGSLNQPQHF. The CDR3 DNA reads as TGTGCCAGCAGTACTACAGGGAGCCTGAATCAGCCCCAGCATTTT. The chain couples TRBV27 to TRBJ1-5; TRBD1 is a possible D gene (6 bases). V was clipped by 5 bases and J by 4 bases, with 15 bases between them. The V gene's germline CDR1 is MNHEY and CDR2 SMNVEV (reference sequence). The CDR3 is 15 residues long.

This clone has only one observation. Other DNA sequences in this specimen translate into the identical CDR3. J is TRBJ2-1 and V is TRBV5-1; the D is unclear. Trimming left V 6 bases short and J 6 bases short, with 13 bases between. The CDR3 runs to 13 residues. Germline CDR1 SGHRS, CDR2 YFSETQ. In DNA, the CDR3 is TGCGCCAGCAAGAACAATCTCCGCAATGAGCAGTTCTTC. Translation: CASKNNLRNEQFF.

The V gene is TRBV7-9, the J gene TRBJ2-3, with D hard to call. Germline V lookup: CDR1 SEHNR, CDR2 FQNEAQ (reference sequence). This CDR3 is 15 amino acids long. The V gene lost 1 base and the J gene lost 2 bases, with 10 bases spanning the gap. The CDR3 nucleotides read TGTGCCAGCAGCTTAGGAGAGGCAGACACAGATACGCAGTATTTT. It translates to CASSLGEADTDTQYF.

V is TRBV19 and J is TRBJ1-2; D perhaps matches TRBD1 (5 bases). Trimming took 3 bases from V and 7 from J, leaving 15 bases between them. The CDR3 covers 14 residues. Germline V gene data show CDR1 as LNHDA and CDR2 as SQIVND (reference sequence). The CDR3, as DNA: TGTGCCAGTAGTATCGCAGGGTCGCCTCTTGGCTACACCTTC. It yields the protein CASSIAGSPLGYTF.

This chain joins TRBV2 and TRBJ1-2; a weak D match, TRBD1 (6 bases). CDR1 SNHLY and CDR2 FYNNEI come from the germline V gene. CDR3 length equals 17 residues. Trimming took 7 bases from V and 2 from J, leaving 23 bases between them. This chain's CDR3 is CASTTMSGAGQNYGYTF. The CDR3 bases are TGTGCCAGCACCACGATGTCAGGGGCAGGGCAGAACTATGGCTACACCTTC.

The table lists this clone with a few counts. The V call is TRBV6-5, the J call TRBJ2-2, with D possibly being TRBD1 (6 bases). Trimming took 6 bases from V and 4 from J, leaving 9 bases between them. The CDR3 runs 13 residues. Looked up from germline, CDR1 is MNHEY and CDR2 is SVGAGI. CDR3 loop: CASRGHLTGELFF. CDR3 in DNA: TGTGCCAGCAGGGGACACCTCACCGGGGAGCTGTTTTTT.

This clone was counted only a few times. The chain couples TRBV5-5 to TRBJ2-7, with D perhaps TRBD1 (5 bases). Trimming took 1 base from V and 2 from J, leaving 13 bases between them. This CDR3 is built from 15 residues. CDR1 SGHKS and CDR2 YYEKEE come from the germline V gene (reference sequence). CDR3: CASSLIYPGPYEQYF. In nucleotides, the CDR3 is TGTGCCAGCAGCTTGATTTATCCAGGGCCCTACGAGCAGTACTTC.

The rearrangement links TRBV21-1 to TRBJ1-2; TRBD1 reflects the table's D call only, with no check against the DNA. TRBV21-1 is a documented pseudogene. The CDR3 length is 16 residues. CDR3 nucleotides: TGTGCCAGCAGCCCGAACAGGGGGGCGTCTAACTATGGCTACACCTTC. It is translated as CASSPNRGASNYGYTF.

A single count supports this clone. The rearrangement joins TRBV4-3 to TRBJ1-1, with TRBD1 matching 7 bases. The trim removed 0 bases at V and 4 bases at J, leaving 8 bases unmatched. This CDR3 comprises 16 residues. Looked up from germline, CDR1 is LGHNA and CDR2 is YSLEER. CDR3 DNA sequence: TGCGCCAGCAGCCAAGATTTGACAGGGAGAGGCACTGAAGCTTTCTTT. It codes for CASSQDLTGRGTEAFF.

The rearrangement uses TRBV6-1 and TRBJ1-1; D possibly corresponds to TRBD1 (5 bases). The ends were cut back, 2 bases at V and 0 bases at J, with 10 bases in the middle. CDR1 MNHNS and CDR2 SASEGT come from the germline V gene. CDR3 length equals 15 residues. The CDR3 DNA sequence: TGTGCCAGCAGTGAACAGGGCCTGCTGAACACTGAAGCTTTCTTT. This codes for CASSEQGLLNTEAFF.

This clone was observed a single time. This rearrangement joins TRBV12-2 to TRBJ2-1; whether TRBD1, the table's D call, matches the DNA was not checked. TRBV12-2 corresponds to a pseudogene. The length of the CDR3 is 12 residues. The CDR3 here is CASRSHRGEQFF. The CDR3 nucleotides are TGTGCAAGTCGCTCCCACAGGGGTGAGCAGTTCTTC.